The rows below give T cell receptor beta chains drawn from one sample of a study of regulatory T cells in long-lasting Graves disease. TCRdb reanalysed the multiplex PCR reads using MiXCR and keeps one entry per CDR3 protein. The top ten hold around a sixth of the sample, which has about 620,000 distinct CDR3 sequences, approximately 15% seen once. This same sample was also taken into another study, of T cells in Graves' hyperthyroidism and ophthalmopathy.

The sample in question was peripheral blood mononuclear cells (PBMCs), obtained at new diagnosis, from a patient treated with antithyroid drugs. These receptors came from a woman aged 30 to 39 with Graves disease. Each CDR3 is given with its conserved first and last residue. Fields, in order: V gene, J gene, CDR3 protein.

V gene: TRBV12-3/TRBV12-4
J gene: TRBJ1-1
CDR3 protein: CASSMDRGRGDTEAFF

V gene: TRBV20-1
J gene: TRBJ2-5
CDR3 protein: CSARGLGTGDEETQYF

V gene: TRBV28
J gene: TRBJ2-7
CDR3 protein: CASRPTGTSPFLRYEQYF

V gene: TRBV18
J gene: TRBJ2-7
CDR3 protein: CASLPERDNPYEQCF

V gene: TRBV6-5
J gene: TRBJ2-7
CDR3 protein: CASSYGRQGYEQYF

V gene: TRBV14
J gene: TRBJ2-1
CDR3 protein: CASSPSLVTYNEQFF

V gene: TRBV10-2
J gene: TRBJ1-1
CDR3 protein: CASSEGESRVNTEAFF

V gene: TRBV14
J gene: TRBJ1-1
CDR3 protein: CASSRLGGEAFF

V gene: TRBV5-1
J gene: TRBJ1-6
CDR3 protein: CASAIQPSNSPLHF

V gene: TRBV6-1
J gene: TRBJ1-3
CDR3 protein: CASSEAWRDPSGNTIYF

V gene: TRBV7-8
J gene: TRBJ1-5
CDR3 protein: CASSVMGQTFQPQHF